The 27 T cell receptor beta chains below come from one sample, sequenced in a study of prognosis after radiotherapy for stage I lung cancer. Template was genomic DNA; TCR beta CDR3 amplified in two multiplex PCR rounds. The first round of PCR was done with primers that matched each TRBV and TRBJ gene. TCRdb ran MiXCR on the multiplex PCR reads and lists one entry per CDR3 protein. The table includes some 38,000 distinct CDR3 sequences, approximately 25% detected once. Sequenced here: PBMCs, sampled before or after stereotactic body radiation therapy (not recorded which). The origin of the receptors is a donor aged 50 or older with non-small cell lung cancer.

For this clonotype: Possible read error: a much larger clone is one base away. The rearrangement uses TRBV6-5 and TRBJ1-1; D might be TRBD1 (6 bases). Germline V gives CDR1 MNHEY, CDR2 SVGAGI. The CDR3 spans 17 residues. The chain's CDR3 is CASSYKLRGRGGTEDFF. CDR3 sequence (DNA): TGTGCCAGCAGTTACAAACTTCGAGGCAGGGGAGGAACTGAAGATTTCTTT.

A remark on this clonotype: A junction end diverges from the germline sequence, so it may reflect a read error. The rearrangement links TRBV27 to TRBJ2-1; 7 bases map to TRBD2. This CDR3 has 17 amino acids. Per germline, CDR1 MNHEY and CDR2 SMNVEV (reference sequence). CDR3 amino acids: CASMRGSASGEGNERFF. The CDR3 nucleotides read TGTGCCAGCATGCGGGGTTCGGCTAGCGGCGAGGGAAATGAGCGGTTCTTC.

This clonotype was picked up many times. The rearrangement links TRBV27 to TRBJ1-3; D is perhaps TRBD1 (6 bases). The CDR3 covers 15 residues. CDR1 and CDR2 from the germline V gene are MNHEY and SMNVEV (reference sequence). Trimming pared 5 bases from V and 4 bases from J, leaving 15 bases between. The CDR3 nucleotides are TGTGCCAGCAGTCCAATGACAGGCCTGGGAAACACCATATATTTT. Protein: CASSPMTGLGNTIYF.

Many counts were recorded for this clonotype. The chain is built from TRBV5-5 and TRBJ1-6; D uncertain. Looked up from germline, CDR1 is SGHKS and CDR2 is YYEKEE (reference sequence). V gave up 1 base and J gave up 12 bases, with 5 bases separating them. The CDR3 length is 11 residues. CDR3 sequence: CASSLFGPLHF. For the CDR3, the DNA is TGTGCCAGCAGCTTGTTCGGACCCCTCCACTTT.

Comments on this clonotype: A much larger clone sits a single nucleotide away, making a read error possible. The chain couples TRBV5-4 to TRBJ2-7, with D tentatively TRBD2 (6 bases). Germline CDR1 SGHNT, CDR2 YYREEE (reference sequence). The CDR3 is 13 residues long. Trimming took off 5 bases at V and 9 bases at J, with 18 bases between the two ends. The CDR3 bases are TGTGCCAGCAGACGGGACTGGACCCCCGGGCAGTACTTC. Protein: CASRRDWTPGQYF.

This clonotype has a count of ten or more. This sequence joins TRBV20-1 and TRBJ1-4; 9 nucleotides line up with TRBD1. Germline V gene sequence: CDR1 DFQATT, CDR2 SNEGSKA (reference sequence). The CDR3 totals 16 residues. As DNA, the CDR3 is TGCGGAGTGGGACAGGGAGGTTCCTCAACTAATGAAAAACTGTTTTTT. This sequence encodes CGVGQGGSSTNEKLFF.

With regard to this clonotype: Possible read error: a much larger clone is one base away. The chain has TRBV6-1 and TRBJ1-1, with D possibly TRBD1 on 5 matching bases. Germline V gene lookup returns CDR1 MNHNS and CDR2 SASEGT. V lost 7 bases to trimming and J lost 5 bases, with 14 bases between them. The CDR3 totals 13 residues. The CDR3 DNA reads TGTGCCAGCATTTCCCGCAGGGAAACTGAAGCTTTCTTT. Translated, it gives CASISRRETEAFF.

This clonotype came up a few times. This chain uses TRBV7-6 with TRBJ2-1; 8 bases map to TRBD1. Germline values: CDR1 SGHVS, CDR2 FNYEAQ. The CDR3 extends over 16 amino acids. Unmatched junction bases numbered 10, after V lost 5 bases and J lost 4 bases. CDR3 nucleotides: TGTGCCAGCAGCCTCCCAGGGGGCGAAGCTTACAATGAGCAGTTCTTC. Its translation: CASSLPGGEAYNEQFF. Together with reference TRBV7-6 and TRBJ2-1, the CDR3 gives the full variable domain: GAGVSQSPRYKVTKRGQDVALRCDPISGHVSLYWYRQALGQGPEFLTYFNYEAQQDKSGLPNDRFSAERPEGSISTLTIQRTEQRDSAMYRCASSLPGGEAYNEQFFGPGTRLTVL.

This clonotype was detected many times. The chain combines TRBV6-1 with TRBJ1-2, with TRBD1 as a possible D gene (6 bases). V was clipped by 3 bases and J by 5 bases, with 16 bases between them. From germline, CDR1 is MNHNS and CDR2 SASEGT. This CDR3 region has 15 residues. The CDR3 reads CASSEFQGPSYGYTF. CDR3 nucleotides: TGTGCCAGCAGTGAGTTTCAGGGGCCCTCTTATGGCTACACCTTC.

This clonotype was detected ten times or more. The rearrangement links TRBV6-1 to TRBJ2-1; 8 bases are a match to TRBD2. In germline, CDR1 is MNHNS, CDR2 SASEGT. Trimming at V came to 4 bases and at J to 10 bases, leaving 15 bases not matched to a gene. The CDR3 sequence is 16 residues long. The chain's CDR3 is CASSASMAGGLREQFF. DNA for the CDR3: TGTGCCAGCAGTGCTTCAATGGCGGGGGGTCTTAGGGAGCAGTTCTTC.

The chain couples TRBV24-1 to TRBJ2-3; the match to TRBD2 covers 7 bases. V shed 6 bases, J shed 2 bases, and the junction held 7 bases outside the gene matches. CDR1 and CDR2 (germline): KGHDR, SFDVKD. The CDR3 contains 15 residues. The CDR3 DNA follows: TGTGCCACCAGTTATGCGGGGGAGCTCACAGATACGCAGTATTTT. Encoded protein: CATSYAGELTDTQYF.

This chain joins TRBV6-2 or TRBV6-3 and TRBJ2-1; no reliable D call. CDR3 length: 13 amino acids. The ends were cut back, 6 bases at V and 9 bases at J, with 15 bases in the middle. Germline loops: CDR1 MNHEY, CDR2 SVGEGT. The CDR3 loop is CASRARPNSEQFF. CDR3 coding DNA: TGTGCCAGCAGGGCGCGACCAAACAGTGAGCAGTTCTTC.

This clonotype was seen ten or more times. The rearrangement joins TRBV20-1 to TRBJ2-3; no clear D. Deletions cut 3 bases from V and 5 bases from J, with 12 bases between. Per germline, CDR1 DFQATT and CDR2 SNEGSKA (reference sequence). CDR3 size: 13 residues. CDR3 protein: CSASSGTIDTQYF. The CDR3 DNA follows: TGCAGTGCTAGCTCAGGCACCATAGATACGCAGTATTTT.

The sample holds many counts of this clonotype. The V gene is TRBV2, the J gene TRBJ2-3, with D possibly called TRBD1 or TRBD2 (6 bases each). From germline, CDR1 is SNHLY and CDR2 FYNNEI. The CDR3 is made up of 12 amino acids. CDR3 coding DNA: TGTGCAGAGGGGGGCAGCACAGATACGCAGTATTTT. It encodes CAEGGSTDTQYF. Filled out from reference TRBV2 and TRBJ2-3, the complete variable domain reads EPEVTQTPSHQVTQMGQEVILRCVPISNHLYFYWYRQILGQKVEFLVSFYNNEISEKSEIFDDQFSVERPDGSNFTLKIRSTKLEDSAMYFCAEGGSTDTQYFGPGTRLTVL.

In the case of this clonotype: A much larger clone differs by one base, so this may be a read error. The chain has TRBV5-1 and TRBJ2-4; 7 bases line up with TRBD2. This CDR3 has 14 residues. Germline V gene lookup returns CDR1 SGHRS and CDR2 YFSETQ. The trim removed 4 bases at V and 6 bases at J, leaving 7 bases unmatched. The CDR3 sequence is CASSTGGRSNIQYF. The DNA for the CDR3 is TGCGCCAGCAGCACGGGGGGACGGTCAAACATTCAGTACTTC.

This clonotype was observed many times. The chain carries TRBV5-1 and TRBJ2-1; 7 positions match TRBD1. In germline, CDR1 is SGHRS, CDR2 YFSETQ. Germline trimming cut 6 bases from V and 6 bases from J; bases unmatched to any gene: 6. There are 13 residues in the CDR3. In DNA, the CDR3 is TGCGCCAGCACGCTGGGGACAGCCAATGAGCAGTTCTTC. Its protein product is CASTLGTANEQFF.

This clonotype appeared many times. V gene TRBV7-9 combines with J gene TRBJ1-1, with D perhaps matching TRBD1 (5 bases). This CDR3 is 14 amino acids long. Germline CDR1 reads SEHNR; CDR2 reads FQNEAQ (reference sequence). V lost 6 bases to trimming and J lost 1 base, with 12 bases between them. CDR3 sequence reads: CASRAGTGNTEAFF. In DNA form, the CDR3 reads TGTGCCAGCAGAGCAGGGACGGGGAACACTGAAGCTTTCTTT.

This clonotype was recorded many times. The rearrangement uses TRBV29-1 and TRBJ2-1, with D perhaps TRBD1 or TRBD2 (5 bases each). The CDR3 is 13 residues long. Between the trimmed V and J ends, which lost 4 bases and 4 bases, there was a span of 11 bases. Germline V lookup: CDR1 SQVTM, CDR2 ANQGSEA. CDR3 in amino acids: CSVAGGNYNEQFF. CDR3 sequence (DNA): TGCAGCGTTGCTGGGGGAAATTACAATGAGCAGTTCTTC.

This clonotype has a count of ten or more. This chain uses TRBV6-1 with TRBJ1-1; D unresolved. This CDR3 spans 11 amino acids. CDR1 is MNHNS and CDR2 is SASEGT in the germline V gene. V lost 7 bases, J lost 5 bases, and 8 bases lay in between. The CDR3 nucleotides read TGTGCCAGCAAGAGGAGGACTGAAGCTTTCTTT. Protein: CASKRRTEAFF.

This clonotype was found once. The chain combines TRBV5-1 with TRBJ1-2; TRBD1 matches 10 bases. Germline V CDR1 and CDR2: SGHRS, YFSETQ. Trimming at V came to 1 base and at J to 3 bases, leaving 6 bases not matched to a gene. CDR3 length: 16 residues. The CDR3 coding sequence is TGCGCCAGCAGCTTGCGACAGGGGGCGAGGGACTATGGCTACACCTTC. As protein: CASSLRQGARDYGYTF.

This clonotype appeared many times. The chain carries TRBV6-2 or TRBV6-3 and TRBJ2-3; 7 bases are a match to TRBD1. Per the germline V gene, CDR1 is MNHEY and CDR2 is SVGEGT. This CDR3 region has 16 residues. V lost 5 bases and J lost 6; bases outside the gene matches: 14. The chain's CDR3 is CASSKDRDPAWDTQYF. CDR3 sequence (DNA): TGTGCCAGCAGTAAAGACAGGGACCCGGCATGGGATACGCAGTATTTT.

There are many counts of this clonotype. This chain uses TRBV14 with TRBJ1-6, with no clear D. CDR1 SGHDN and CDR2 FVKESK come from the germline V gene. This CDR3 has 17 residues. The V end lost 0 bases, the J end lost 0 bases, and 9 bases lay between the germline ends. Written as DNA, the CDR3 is TGTGCCAGCAGCCAAGATAGGCGGCCCTCCTATAATTCACCCCTCCACTTT. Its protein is CASSQDRRPSYNSPLHF.

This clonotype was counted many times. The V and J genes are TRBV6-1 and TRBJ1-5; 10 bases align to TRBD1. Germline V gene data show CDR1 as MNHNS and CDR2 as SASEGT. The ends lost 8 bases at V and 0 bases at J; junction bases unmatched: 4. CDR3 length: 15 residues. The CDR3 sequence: CASRRTGGSNQPQHF. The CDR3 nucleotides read TGTGCCAGCCGGAGGACAGGGGGTAGCAATCAGCCCCAGCATTTT.

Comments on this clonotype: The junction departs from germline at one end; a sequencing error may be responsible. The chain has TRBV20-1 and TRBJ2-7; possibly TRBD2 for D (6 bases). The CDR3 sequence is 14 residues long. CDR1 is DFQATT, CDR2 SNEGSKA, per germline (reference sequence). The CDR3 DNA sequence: TGCAGCGCCCCCAGCGGGCCCAGCTCCTACGAGCAGTGCTTC. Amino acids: CSAPSGPSSYEQCF.

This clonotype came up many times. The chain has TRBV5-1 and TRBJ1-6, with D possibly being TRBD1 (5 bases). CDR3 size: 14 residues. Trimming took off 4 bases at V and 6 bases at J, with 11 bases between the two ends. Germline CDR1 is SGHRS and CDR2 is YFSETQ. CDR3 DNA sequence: TGCGCCAGCAGCAGGGGAATGAGTAATTCACCCCTCCACTTT. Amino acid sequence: CASSRGMSNSPLHF.

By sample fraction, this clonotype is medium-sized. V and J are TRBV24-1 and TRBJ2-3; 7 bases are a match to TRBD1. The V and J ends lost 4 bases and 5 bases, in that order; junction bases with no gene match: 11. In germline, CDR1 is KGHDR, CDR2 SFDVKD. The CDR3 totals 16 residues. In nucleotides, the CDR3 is TGTGCCACCAGTGACCACGTGCCAGGGGGTCTAGATACGCAGTATTTT. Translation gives CATSDHVPGGLDTQYF.

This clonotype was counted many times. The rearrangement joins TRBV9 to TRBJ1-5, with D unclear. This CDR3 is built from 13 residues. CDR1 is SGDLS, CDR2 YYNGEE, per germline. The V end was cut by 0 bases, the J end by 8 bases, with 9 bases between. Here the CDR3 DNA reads TGTGCCAGCAGCGTAGATAACGAGGAGCCCCAGCATTTT. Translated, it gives CASSVDNEEPQHF.